One and the same sample provided the 28 T cell receptor beta chains below, sequenced in a study of patients and donors after allogeneic stem cell transplantation. TCRdb ran MiXCR on the RT-PCR reads and lists one entry per CDR3 protein. The table shows about a million distinct CDR3 sequences, with roughly 18% occurring only once. The specimen sequenced was blood, either unsorted or a sorted T cell fraction (not recorded which). These receptors originate from a human donor who was either an allogeneic HSCT recipient or a stem cell or donor lymphocyte infusion donor (not recorded which). It is not recorded whose cells these are; they may come from a transplant donor.

In this sample, this clonotype turned up many times. The chain links TRBV29-1 to TRBJ2-7; D is unclear. Germline assignment: CDR1 SQVTM and CDR2 ANQGSEA. The V gene lost 0 bases and the J gene lost 11 bases, with 14 bases spanning the gap. The CDR3 contains 12 residues. The CDR3 coding sequence is TGCAGCGTTGAAGATCACCTGCTGGGGAAGTACTTC. Amino acid sequence: CSVEDHLLGKYF.

The CDR3: CASSLQVNNEQFF. The DNA for the CDR3 is TGTGCCAGCAGCTTACAGGTTAACAATGAGCAGTTCTTC. This rearrangement joins TRBV7-3 to TRBJ2-1; D not resolved. CDR1 and CDR2 from the germline V gene are SGHTA and FQGTGA. V dropped 2 bases and J dropped 5 bases, with 7 bases sitting between them. This CDR3 region has 13 residues.

This sequence joins TRBV24-1 and TRBJ2-1, with a tentative D call TRBD1 (6 bases). Trimming left V 3 bases short and J 0 bases short, with 23 bases between. The germline V gene has CDR1 KGHDR and CDR2 SFDVKD. The CDR3 runs 20 residues. The CDR3, as DNA: TGTGCCACCAGTGATGCCTTATGGACATTAAAAGGGGGCTCCTACAATGAGCAGTTCTTC. Translating gives CATSDALWTLKGGSYNEQFF.

The chain combines TRBV27 with TRBJ2-2; no firm D call. Trimming took 3 bases from V and 4 from J, leaving 9 bases between them. The CDR3 runs to 14 residues. Germline V gene sequence: CDR1 MNHEY, CDR2 SMNVEV (reference sequence). The CDR3 DNA is TGTGCCAGCAGTTTTCGAGCGTTCACCGGGGAGCTGTTTTTT. This codes for CASSFRAFTGELFF.

The chain combines TRBV10-3 with TRBJ1-2, with D unresolved. This CDR3 contains 11 residues. Germline lookup yields CDR1 ENHRY and CDR2 SYGVKD. V lost 6 bases and J 8 bases, leaving 10 bases between the germline ends. The DNA for the CDR3 is TGTGCCATCAGGGGCGCGGGGGGCTACACCTTC. As protein: CAIRGAGGYTF.

The chain joins TRBV5-1 to TRBJ2-5; D gene uncertain. This CDR3 contains 13 residues. Germline CDR1 SGHRS, CDR2 YFSETQ. With 2 bases removed from V and 4 bases from J, the gap between germline ends came to 9 bases. In DNA form, the CDR3 reads TGCGCCAGCAGCTTCCCAGAGGTAGAGACCCAGTACTTC. Protein sequence: CASSFPEVETQYF.

This clonotype appeared many times. The DNA for the CDR3 is TGCGCCAGCAGCTCAGACAGCTCAAACACTGAAGCTTTCTTT. It translates to CASSSDSSNTEAFF. The rearrangement links TRBV5-1 to TRBJ1-1; D is possibly TRBD1 (5 bases). The germline V gene encodes CDR1 SGHRS and CDR2 YFSETQ. The length of the CDR3 is 14 residues. The V and J ends lost 3 bases and 2 bases respectively, with 11 bases between them.

The CDR3 nucleotides read TGCAGTGCTAGAGGGTCCTTTGGCGAGCAGTACTTC. Amino acids: CSARGSFGEQYF. J is TRBJ2-7 and V is TRBV20-1; D remains ambiguous. This CDR3 comprises 12 residues. With 1 base removed from V and 6 bases from J, the gap between germline ends came to 10 bases. Germline V gene data show CDR1 as DFQATT and CDR2 as SNEGSKA (reference sequence).

The sample holds a few counts of this clonotype. This chain links TRBV20-1 with TRBJ2-2; 8 bases are shared with TRBD2. J lost 5 bases, V lost 6 bases, and 11 bases had no gene match. Germline V gene lookup returns CDR1 DFQATT and CDR2 SNEGSKA (reference sequence). The CDR3 loop spans 15 amino acids. The DNA for the CDR3 is TGCAGTGCCGATACGGGTAGCGGGGCAACCGGGGAGCTGTTTTTT. It yields the protein CSADTGSGATGELFF.

The chain combines TRBV25-1 with TRBJ2-7, with 10 bases aligning to TRBD1. This CDR3 region has 15 residues. Germline trimming cut 6 bases from V and 4 bases from J; bases unmatched to any gene: 9. Germline assignment: CDR1 MGHDK and CDR2 SYGVNS. CDR3 sequence (DNA): TGTGCCAGCAGCCGGGACAGGGGAATTCAGTACGAGCAGTACTTC. Translated, it gives CASSRDRGIQYEQYF.

This clonotype was found a few times. For the CDR3, the DNA is TGCGCCAGCAGCTTGGTTCTTCAGGCACTAGCGGGAGGGGGGGAGCAGTACTTC. Protein sequence: CASSLVLQALAGGGEQYF. V and J are TRBV5-1 and TRBJ2-7; TRBD2 agrees at 13 bases. This CDR3 is 18 amino acids long. With V trimmed by 0 bases and J by 7 bases, 13 bases remained unmatched. Germline CDR1 reads SGHRS; CDR2 reads YFSETQ.

Only a few counts were recorded for this clonotype. The DNA for the CDR3 is TGTGCCAGCTCACCAGGGATGGGACAGGGACCCTCTGGGGCCAACGTCCTGACTTTC. Encoded protein: CASSPGMGQGPSGANVLTF. The V call is TRBV18, the J call TRBJ2-6; TRBD1 aligns across 9 bases. Germline lookup yields CDR1 KGHSH and CDR2 LQKENI. This CDR3 has 19 residues. V lost 2 bases and J lost 0; bases outside the gene matches: 8.

This clonotype was seen at least ten times. V usage is TRBV9 and J usage is TRBJ2-2, with unresolved D. CDR3 length: 13 amino acids. V gave up 0 bases and J gave up 6 bases, with 6 bases separating them. Germline assignment: CDR1 SGDLS and CDR2 YYNGEE. The CDR3 region has the DNA TGTGCCAGCAGCGTAGGACCTCCCGGGGAGCTGTTTTTT. Translated: CASSVGPPGELFF.

This clonotype occurred a few times. The chain joins TRBV6-2 or TRBV6-3 to TRBJ2-7; D unresolved. This CDR3 has 12 amino acids. Looked up from germline, CDR1 is MNHEY and CDR2 is SVGEGT. Between the trimmed V and J ends, which lost 8 bases and 7 bases, there was a span of 15 bases. CDR3 DNA sequence: TGTGCCAGCGCACGGGTACCTTGGGAGCAGTACTTC. As protein: CASARVPWEQYF.

The chain joins TRBV18 to TRBJ1-5; D ambiguous. Trimming cost V 1 base and J 6 bases, with 10 bases left between them. Germline V gene data show CDR1 as KGHSH and CDR2 as LQKENI. The CDR3 sequence is 14 residues long. CDR3 coding DNA: TGTGCCAGCTCACCACAGGGCGTAAGTCAGCCCCAGCATTTT. Translating it yields CASSPQGVSQPQHF.

This chain connects TRBV11-3 to TRBJ2-7; TRBD1 aligns across 7 bases. J was trimmed by 6 bases and V by 1 base; bases with no gene match: 6. Germline V lookup: CDR1 SGHNT, CDR2 YENEEA. This CDR3 is 14 amino acids long. The CDR3 loop is CASSLAGQVLEQYF. CDR3 in DNA: TGTGCCAGCAGCTTAGCCGGACAGGTCCTCGAGCAGTACTTC. Looking up the rest from reference TRBV11-3 and TRBJ2-7 gives the full variable domain: EAGVVQSPRYKIIEKKQPVAFWCNPISGHNTLYWYLQNLGQGPELLIRYENEEAVDDSQLPKDRFSAERLKGVDSTLKIQPAELGDSAVYLCASSLAGQVLEQYFGPGTRLTVT.

This clonotype was observed a handful of times. This rearrangement joins TRBV21-1 to TRBJ2-3; the table names TRBD1, a call not compared with the DNA. TRBV21-1 is noted as a pseudogene. The CDR3 covers 12 residues. As DNA, the CDR3 is TGTGCCAGCAGCTCTGGGACAGGGGGCAAGTATTTT. It yields the protein CASSSGTGGKYF.

The rearrangement joins TRBV12-3 or TRBV12-4 to TRBJ2-3, with 8 nucleotides matching TRBD2. The CDR3 runs 15 residues. J was trimmed by 2 bases and V by 6 bases; bases with no gene match: 7. CDR3 amino acids: CASSLAGYHTDTQYF. The CDR3 DNA reads as TGTGCCAGCAGCCTAGCGGGTTACCACACAGATACGCAGTATTTT.

The rearrangement links TRBV5-1 to TRBJ1-1; 8 positions agree with TRBD1. The germline V gene encodes CDR1 SGHRS and CDR2 YFSETQ. V lost 4 bases and J lost 2; bases outside the gene matches: 7. The CDR3 runs to 15 residues. The CDR3 sequence is CASSTQGAGNTEAFF. CDR3 in DNA: TGCGCCAGCAGCACTCAGGGGGCGGGCAACACTGAAGCTTTCTTT.

CDR3 bases: TGTGCCAGCTCACCTTTAGGACAGGGCATGAACACTGAAGCTTTCTTT. Amino acids: CASSPLGQGMNTEAFF. V gene TRBV18 combines with J gene TRBJ1-1; TRBD1 matches 8 bases. Germline-derived CDR1 and CDR2 are KGHSH and LQKENI. The CDR3 is 16 residues long. V lost 3 bases and J lost 0; bases outside the gene matches: 6.

The sample holds many counts of this clonotype. The chain combines TRBV24-1 with TRBJ2-1, with D hard to call. Germline CDR1 reads KGHDR; CDR2 reads SFDVKD. Trimming took off 5 bases at V and 4 bases at J, with 11 bases between the two ends. CDR3 length: 14 residues. The CDR3 DNA reads as TGTGCCACCAGTGTCAGGCCTCTTTACAATGAGCAGTTCTTC. It is translated as CATSVRPLYNEQFF.

V and J are TRBV29-1 and TRBJ1-1; a weak D match, TRBD1 (6 bases). CDR1 and CDR2 from the germline V gene are SQVTM and ANQGSEA. V lost 4 bases, J lost 8 bases, and 20 bases lay in between. The length of the CDR3 is 14 residues. CDR3 bases: TGCAGCGTTGGGTTTCGACAGGCCGGTGTGGAAGCTTTCTTT. Amino acids: CSVGFRQAGVEAFF. Based on the CDR3 plus reference TRBV29-1 and TRBJ1-1, the full variable domain is SAVISQKPSRDICQRGTSLTIQCQVDSQVTMMFWYRQQPGQSLTLIATANQGSEATYESGFVIDKFPISRPNLTFSTLTVSNMSPEDSSIYLCSVGFRQAGVEAFFGQGTRLTVV.

The CDR3 nucleotides read TGTGCCAGCAGCCCAGACGGGCGGCACACTGAAGCTTTCTTT. It encodes CASSPDGRHTEAFF. The J gene is TRBJ1-1, the V gene TRBV5-6, with D unclear. The CDR3 is 14 residues long. Germline V gives CDR1 SGHDT, CDR2 YYEEEE. V lost 4 bases, J lost 3 bases, and 13 bases lay in between.

This clonotype was counted a few times. The genes are TRBV3-1 and TRBJ1-1, with a possible D match to TRBD1 (5 bases). The germline gives CDR1 LGHDT, CDR2 YNNKEL (reference sequence). Trimming pared 0 bases from V and 0 bases from J, leaving 11 bases between. The CDR3 has 16 residues. The CDR3 DNA follows: TGTGCCAGCAGCCAAGAGATGACAGAGCTGAACACTGAAGCTTTCTTT. It codes for CASSQEMTELNTEAFF.

The CDR3 spells CASSGGVPETQYF. The CDR3 DNA follows: TGTGCCAGCAGTGGGGGCGTTCCGGAGACCCAGTACTTC. The V gene is TRBV6-1, the J gene TRBJ2-5; the D gene is possibly TRBD1 (5 bases). This CDR3 is built from 13 residues. Trimming pared 4 bases from V and 5 bases from J, leaving 11 bases between. Germline CDR1 and CDR2: MNHNS and SASEGT.

This sequence joins TRBV20-1 and TRBJ2-7; D is perhaps TRBD1 or TRBD2 (7 bases each). Germline assignment: CDR1 DFQATT and CDR2 SNEGSKA (reference sequence). CDR3 length: 15 residues. Between the trimmed V and J ends, which lost 2 bases and 2 bases, there was a span of 16 bases. The CDR3: CSARSQGGPPYEQYF. The CDR3, as DNA: TGCAGTGCTAGATCCCAGGGGGGGCCGCCCTACGAGCAGTACTTC.

The gene calls are TRBV4-3 and TRBJ2-1; 12 bases map to TRBD2. Germline lookup yields CDR1 LGHNA and CDR2 YSLEER. V lost 0 bases, J lost 8 bases, and 8 bases stayed unmatched. The CDR3 sequence is 17 residues long. The CDR3: CASSQELAGGPIHEQFF. Written as DNA, the CDR3 is TGCGCCAGCAGCCAAGAGCTAGCGGGGGGGCCGATCCATGAGCAGTTCTTC.

V usage is TRBV12-3 or TRBV12-4 and J usage is TRBJ2-2; TRBD2 is a possible D gene (6 bases). The V end lost 6 bases, the J end lost 1 base, and 12 bases lay between the germline ends. The CDR3 contains 15 residues. The CDR3 bases are TGTGCCAGCAGGGGTTCCGGGGGGAACACCGGGGAGCTGTTTTTT. Amino acid sequence: CASRGSGGNTGELFF.